These 30 T cell receptor beta chains share one sample of origin, sequenced in a study of control samples from healthy donors and cancer patients. Profiled with immunoSEQ multiplex PCR; TCRdb holds only in-frame clones, not every one. The sample has approximately 150,000 clones, approximately 91% seen once; the top ten hold 2%. Sequenced: blood. The receptors derive from a woman in her thirties or forties in good health.

V and J are TRBV28 and TRBJ1-1; D unclear. The CDR3 extends over 13 amino acids. In germline, CDR1 is MDHEN, CDR2 SYDVKM. CDR3 in DNA: TGTTCGACTGCTCAGGAGACGAACACTGAAGCTTTCTTT. It codes for CSTAQETNTEAFF.

The chain has TRBV20-1 and TRBJ2-7, with 8 bases matching TRBD2. Germline CDR1 DFQATT, CDR2 SNEGSKA (reference sequence). The CDR3 contains 13 residues. The trim removed 3 bases at V and 3 bases at J, leaving 4 bases unmatched. This CDR3 is CSASSGDHYEQYF. In DNA, the CDR3 is TGCAGTGCTAGTAGCGGGGACCACTACGAGCAGTACTTC.

As DNA, the CDR3 is TGTGCCAGCAGCTTAGGCAGGGCGGCCGGAAACACCATATATTTT. Translation: CASSLGRAAGNTIYF. The chain recombines TRBV7-2 with TRBJ1-3, with D maybe TRBD1 (5 bases). CDR1 SGHTA and CDR2 FQGNSA come from the germline V gene. The germline V and J ends were trimmed by 1 base and 4 bases, with 11 bases remaining between them. The CDR3 loop spans 15 amino acids.

This clone appeared a single time. The chain recombines TRBV11-2 with TRBJ1-4, with D unresolved. The germline V gene has CDR1 SGHAT and CDR2 FQNNGV. V was cut by 5 bases and J by 5 bases, with 12 bases left in between. The CDR3 is made up of 14 amino acids. In DNA, the CDR3 is TGTGCCAGCAGCCGTTCCACGGGCAATGAAAAACTGTTTTTT. Protein product: CASSRSTGNEKLFF.

The gene calls are TRBV6-1 and TRBJ1-3, with a tentative D call TRBD1 (5 bases). The CDR3 length is 15 residues. Germline V lookup: CDR1 MNHNS, CDR2 SASEGT. Trimming took 1 base from V and 0 from J, leaving 7 bases between them. The DNA of the CDR3 is TGTGCCAGCAGTGAAGGCGGGGGCTCTGGAAACACCATATATTTT. This sequence encodes CASSEGGGSGNTIYF.

V gene TRBV11-2 combines with J gene TRBJ1-3; 11 bases are shared with TRBD1. From germline, CDR1 is SGHAT and CDR2 FQNNGV. The ends lost 1 base at V and 3 bases at J; junction bases unmatched: 2. This CDR3 has 16 amino acids. The CDR3 reads CASSLGTGGNGNTIYF. Here the CDR3 DNA reads TGTGCCAGCAGCTTAGGGACAGGGGGCAATGGAAACACCATATATTTT.

The V gene is TRBV19, the J gene TRBJ1-6; TRBD1 matches at 8 bases. CDR1 is LNHDA and CDR2 is SQIVND in the germline V gene (reference sequence). With V trimmed by 6 bases and J by 10 bases, 8 bases remained unmatched. The CDR3 length is 14 residues. CDR3 protein: CASRDPGQDSPLHF. The CDR3 coding sequence is TGTGCCAGTAGGGATCCGGGACAGGACTCACCCCTCCACTTT.

The V call is TRBV6-1, the J call TRBJ1-1, with D unresolved. Trimming shortened V by 2 bases and J by 5 bases, and 15 bases separated the two germline ends. This CDR3 is 15 amino acids long. CDR1 and CDR2 from the germline V gene are MNHNS and SASEGT. In DNA, the CDR3 is TGTGCCAGCAGTGAAAGGGTCACTCCGGGAACTGAAGCTTTCTTT. Its translation: CASSERVTPGTEAFF.

This clone was picked up one time. The chain joins TRBV27 to TRBJ2-7; D unresolved. The CDR3 sequence is 15 residues long. Per the germline V gene, CDR1 is MNHEY and CDR2 is SMNVEV (reference sequence). V lost 0 bases, J lost 4 bases, and 13 bases lay in between. The CDR3 spells CASSLSVTALYEQYF. The CDR3 DNA sequence: TGTGCCAGCAGTTTATCGGTCACAGCACTATACGAGCAGTACTTC.

This clone appeared a single time. The chain carries TRBV12-3 or TRBV12-4 and TRBJ1-2; no reliable D call. This CDR3 region has 13 residues. Trimming removed 8 bases at V and 4 bases at J, with 14 bases between. Written as DNA, the CDR3 is TGTGCCAGCGGGCAGAGCACTCGCTATGGCTACACCTTC. Residues: CASGQSTRYGYTF.

This rearrangement joins TRBV6-2 or TRBV6-3 to TRBJ2-3; D is possibly TRBD1 or TRBD2 (6 bases each). Germline V CDR1 and CDR2: MNHEY, SVGEGT. The CDR3 has 14 amino acids. Trimming pared 10 bases from V and 1 base from J, leaving 15 bases between. The CDR3 DNA is TGTGCCACCAGCCTAGGGGGGCGCACAGATACGCAGTATTTT. It codes for CATSLGGRTDTQYF.

The chain joins TRBV5-1 to TRBJ1-1; 8 nucleotides match TRBD1. Germline values: CDR1 SGHRS, CDR2 YFSETQ. Germline trimming cut 4 bases from V and 0 bases from J; bases unmatched to any gene: 2. The CDR3 contains 14 residues. The chain's CDR3 is CASSQTGVNTEAFF. In DNA form, the CDR3 reads TGCGCCAGCAGCCAGACAGGGGTGAACACTGAAGCTTTCTTT.

The V call is TRBV4-1, the J call TRBJ2-1; no reliable D call. Germline CDR1 and CDR2: MGHRA and YSYEKL. CDR3 length: 15 amino acids. V lost 1 base and J 2 bases, leaving 9 bases between the germline ends. The CDR3 sequence: CASSQGQSTYNEQFF. The DNA of the CDR3 is TGCGCCAGCAGCCAAGGACAATCCACCTACAATGAGCAGTTCTTC.

The chain has TRBV11-2 and TRBJ2-2, with 15 nucleotides matching TRBD2. V dropped 2 bases and J dropped 7; count of bases not matched to a gene: 11. From germline, CDR1 is SGHAT and CDR2 FQNNGV. CDR3 length: 19 residues. CDR3 DNA sequence: TGTGCCAGCAGCTTATTCCTTGGGACTAGCGGGGGGTTTGGCGGGGAGCTGTTTTTT. This gives the protein CASSLFLGTSGGFGGELFF.

The chain employs TRBV18 and TRBJ1-2, with no clear D. The CDR3 loop spans 15 amino acids. CDR1 and CDR2 (germline): KGHSH, LQKENI. V lost 3 bases and J 4 bases, leaving 15 bases between the germline ends. The CDR3 nucleotides are TGTGCCAGCTCACCTAACAATCCTGGCGGCTATGGCTACACCTTC. Its protein product is CASSPNNPGGYGYTF.

This sequence joins TRBV9 and TRBJ1-2; no clear D. From germline, CDR1 is SGDLS and CDR2 YYNGEE. Trimming left V 6 bases short and J 4 bases short, with 13 bases between. This CDR3 is 13 amino acids long. Here the CDR3 DNA reads TGTGCCAGCACCTCGGGTCCTCTCTATGGCTACACCTTC. Amino acid sequence: CASTSGPLYGYTF. Variable domain in full (rest from reference TRBV9 and TRBJ1-2): DSGVTQTPKHLITATGQRVTLRCSPRSGDLSVYWYQQSLDQGLQFLIQYYNGEERAKGNILERFSAQQFPDLHSELNLSSLELGDSALYFCASTSGPLYGYTFGSGTRLTVV.

The rearrangement joins TRBV19 to TRBJ1-2, with D possibly TRBD1 on 5 matching bases. This CDR3 comprises 15 residues. From germline, CDR1 is LNHDA and CDR2 SQIVND (reference sequence). Trimming removed 0 bases at V and 5 bases at J, with 13 bases between. As DNA, the CDR3 is TGTGCCAGTAGTATAGATATGGGACGGCCATATGGCTACACCTTC. This codes for CASSIDMGRPYGYTF.

A note on this clone: The same CDR3 arises from other DNA sequences in this sample as well. The J gene is TRBJ1-4, the V gene TRBV6-5; D unresolved. CDR1 is MNHEY and CDR2 is SVGAGI in the germline V gene. The V end was cut by 4 bases, the J end by 8 bases, with 11 bases between. The CDR3 totals 13 residues. The CDR3 is CASSSGLSEKLFF. The CDR3 region has the DNA TGTGCCAGCAGTTCGGGTCTATCGGAAAAACTGTTTTTT.

J is TRBJ2-3 and V is TRBV5-1, with a tentative D call TRBD2 (6 bases). CDR3 size: 15 residues. Germline V gene sequence: CDR1 SGHRS, CDR2 YFSETQ. Trimming took off 0 bases at V and 1 base at J, with 9 bases between the two ends. Written as DNA, the CDR3 is TGCGCCAGCAGCTTGGTGCCGGGGGGCACAGATACGCAGTATTTT. Residues: CASSLVPGGTDTQYF.

This chain joins TRBV27 and TRBJ1-4; tentatively, D is TRBD1 (6 bases). With 6 bases removed from V and 7 bases from J, the gap between germline ends came to 21 bases. From germline, CDR1 is MNHEY and CDR2 SMNVEV (reference sequence). This CDR3 contains 16 residues. CDR3 nucleotides: TGTGCCAGCAGCCCCGCTCCACGGGACACCCTTGAAAAACTGTTTTTT. Translating it yields CASSPAPRDTLEKLFF.

This clone was recorded once. The chain employs TRBV3-1 (or the pseudogene TRBV3-2) and TRBJ2-5; a weak D match, TRBD1 (5 bases). The CDR3 extends over 14 amino acids. Germline V gene sequence: CDR1 LGHDT, CDR2 YNNKEL (reference sequence). V was shortened by 4 bases and J by 2 bases, with 11 bases between the two germline ends. Written as DNA, the CDR3 is TGTGCCAGCAGCCTCAACAGGCGGCAAGAGACCCAGTACTTC. Amino acids: CASSLNRRQETQYF.

The V and J genes are TRBV9 and TRBJ1-6; the D is unclear. Between the trimmed V and J ends, which lost 2 bases and 10 bases, there was a span of 7 bases. The V gene's germline CDR1 is SGDLS and CDR2 YYNGEE. CDR3 length equals 12 residues. CDR3 DNA sequence: TGTGCCAGCAGCGTGCTTGGGTCACCCCTCCACTTT. Translated: CASSVLGSPLHF.

V usage is TRBV18 and J usage is TRBJ2-5; D call uncertain. The V end was cut by 2 bases, the J end by 5 bases, with 9 bases between. From germline, CDR1 is KGHSH and CDR2 LQKENI. The CDR3 has 13 amino acids. The CDR3 is CASSPRVQETQYF. The DNA for the CDR3 is TGTGCCAGCTCACCAAGGGTTCAGGAGACCCAGTACTTC.

The chain combines TRBV2 with TRBJ2-5; 7 nucleotides line up with TRBD1. The CDR3 runs 16 residues. Germline trimming cut 6 bases from V and 4 bases from J; bases unmatched to any gene: 14. Germline assignment: CDR1 SNHLY and CDR2 FYNNEI. In DNA form, the CDR3 reads TGTGCCAGCAGCGGGAAGACAGGGATGGTTTCAGAGACCCAGTACTTC. This gives the protein CASSGKTGMVSETQYF.

V and J are TRBV19 and TRBJ1-5, with a weak D call TRBD1 (5 bases). Germline CDR1 and CDR2: LNHDA and SQIVND (reference sequence). The CDR3 covers 15 residues. V dropped 5 bases and J dropped 5 bases, with 16 bases sitting between them. The CDR3 reads CASSSTPGTHQPQHF. CDR3 coding DNA: TGTGCCAGTAGTTCTACCCCAGGGACCCATCAGCCCCAGCATTTT.

V and J are TRBV7-9 and TRBJ2-1; weak D call: TRBD1 (6 bases). Trimming left V 5 bases short and J 0 bases short, with 14 bases between. Germline-derived CDR1 and CDR2 are SEHNR and FQNEAQ (reference sequence). The CDR3 spans 16 residues. CDR3 in DNA: TGTGCCAGCAGCCCAGTACAGGGTGGCTCCTACAATGAGCAGTTCTTC. Amino acids: CASSPVQGGSYNEQFF.

The V gene is TRBV28, the J gene TRBJ1-2, with D unresolved. The CDR3 consists of 15 residues. Germline V gives CDR1 MDHEN, CDR2 SYDVKM. V lost 4 bases and J 0 bases, leaving 12 bases between the germline ends. The CDR3 region is CASSSPLWTNYGYTF. CDR3 nucleotides: TGTGCCAGCAGTTCCCCATTGTGGACTAACTATGGCTACACCTTC.

This chain uses TRBV7-9 with TRBJ1-4, with D possibly TRBD1 on 6 matching bases. CDR3 length: 16 amino acids. Trimming removed 4 bases from V and 5 bases from J, with 17 bases in between. Germline loops: CDR1 SEHNR, CDR2 FQNEAQ (reference sequence). For the CDR3, the DNA is TGTGCCAGCAGCTCAAATCACAGGGCCTTAAATGAAAAACTGTTTTTT. Protein sequence: CASSSNHRALNEKLFF.

The chain joins TRBV7-9 to TRBJ2-5, with D uncertain. Trimming shortened V by 1 base and J by 5 bases, and 8 bases separated the two germline ends. Germline V CDR1 and CDR2: SEHNR, FQNEAQ (reference sequence). The CDR3 is 13 residues long. This CDR3 is CASSLDARETQYF. The DNA of the CDR3 is TGTGCCAGCAGCTTAGATGCTAGGGAGACCCAGTACTTC.

The chain uses TRBV4-2 and TRBJ2-3; TRBD2 matches at 9 bases. Germline-derived CDR1 and CDR2 are LGHNA and YNFKEQ. V dropped 1 base and J dropped 2; count of bases not matched to a gene: 4. The CDR3 extends over 16 amino acids. In DNA form, the CDR3 reads TGTGCCAGCAGCCAAGTCGGCGGGGGGGCCACAGATACGCAGTATTTT. Translation gives CASSQVGGGATDTQYF.